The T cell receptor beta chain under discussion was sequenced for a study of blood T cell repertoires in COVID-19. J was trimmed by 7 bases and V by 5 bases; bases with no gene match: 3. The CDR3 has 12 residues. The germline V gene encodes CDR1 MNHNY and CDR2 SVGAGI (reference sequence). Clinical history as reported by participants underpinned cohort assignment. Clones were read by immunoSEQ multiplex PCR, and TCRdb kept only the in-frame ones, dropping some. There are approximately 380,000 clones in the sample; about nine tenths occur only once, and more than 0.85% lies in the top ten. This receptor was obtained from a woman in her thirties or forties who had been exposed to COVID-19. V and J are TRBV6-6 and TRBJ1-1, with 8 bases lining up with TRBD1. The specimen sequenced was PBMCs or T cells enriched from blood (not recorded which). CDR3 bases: TGTGCCAGCAGTCAGACAGGGGTTGAAGCTTTCTTT. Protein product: CASSQTGVEAFF.